What follows is one TCR beta chain and its context. As yet, its antigen is unknown. These data belong to a study of cytomegalovirus exposure and HLA in healthy donors. Findings and caveats of the study: Specific recognition of CMV antigens was confirmed in vitro for a few chains (all CMV-associated).

PCR primers comprised 60 Vbeta and 13 Jbeta primers. Under the authors' procedure: The count from a later analysis was some 80 million unique TCR beta chains, some 9.9 million of them shared. Generated by immunoSEQ multiplex PCR, the TCRdb table keeps only in-frame clones and is missing some. V and J calls and clone size are given by that table; D and trimming were obtained from the DNA. The data show some 170,000 clones, roughly four fifths seen once. Trimming removed 3 bases from V and 0 bases from J, with 3 bases in between. Germline lookup yields CDR1 MDHEN and CDR2 SYDVKM. The CDR3 totals 14 residues.

The TCR sequence derives from a man aged 50 or older in good health and CMV-seropositive. Input material: PBMCs. The J gene is TRBJ2-6, the V gene TRBV28, with D unclear. The CDR3 region is CASSFFSGANVLTF. CDR3 nucleotides: TGTGCCAGCAGTTTCTTCTCTGGGGCCAACGTCCTGACTTTC.